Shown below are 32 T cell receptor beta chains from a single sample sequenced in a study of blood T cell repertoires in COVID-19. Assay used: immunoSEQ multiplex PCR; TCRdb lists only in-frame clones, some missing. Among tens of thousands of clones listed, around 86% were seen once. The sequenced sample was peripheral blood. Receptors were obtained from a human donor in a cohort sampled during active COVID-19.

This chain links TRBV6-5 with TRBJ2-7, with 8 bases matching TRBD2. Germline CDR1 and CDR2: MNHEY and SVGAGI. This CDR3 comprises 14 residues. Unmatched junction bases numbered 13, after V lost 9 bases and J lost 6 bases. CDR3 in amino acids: CASLIGRGASEQYF. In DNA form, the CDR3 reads TGTGCCAGTCTAATAGGGCGGGGGGCCTCCGAGCAGTACTTC.

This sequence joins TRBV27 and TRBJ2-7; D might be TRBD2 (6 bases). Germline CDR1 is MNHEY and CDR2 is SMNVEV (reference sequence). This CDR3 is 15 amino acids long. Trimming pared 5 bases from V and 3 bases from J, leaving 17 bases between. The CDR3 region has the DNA TGTGCCAGCAGTACTACGGGACTTAACAACTACGAGCAGTACTTC. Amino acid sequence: CASSTTGLNNYEQYF.

The CDR3 coding sequence is TGTGCCAGCAGCGTAGTCCCTAGCGGGAGAGGGGCAGATACGCAGTATTTT. It is translated as CASSVVPSGRGADTQYF. The rearrangement links TRBV9 to TRBJ2-3; 10 bases agree with TRBD2. Per germline, CDR1 SGDLS and CDR2 YYNGEE. The ends lost 0 bases at V and 4 bases at J; junction bases unmatched: 8. The length of the CDR3 is 17 residues.

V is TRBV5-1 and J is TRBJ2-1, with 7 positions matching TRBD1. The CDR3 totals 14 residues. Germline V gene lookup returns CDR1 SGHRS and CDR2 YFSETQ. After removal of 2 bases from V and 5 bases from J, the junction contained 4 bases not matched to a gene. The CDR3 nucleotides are TGCGCCAGCAGCTTAGGGACAGCAAACAATGAGCAGTTCTTC. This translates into CASSLGTANNEQFF. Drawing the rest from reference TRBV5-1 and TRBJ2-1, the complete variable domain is KAGVTQTPRYLIKTRGQQVTLSCSPISGHRSVSWYQQTPGQGLQFLFEYFSETQRNKGNFPGRFSGRQFSNSRSEMNVSTLELGDSALYLCASSLGTANNEQFFGPGTRLTVL.

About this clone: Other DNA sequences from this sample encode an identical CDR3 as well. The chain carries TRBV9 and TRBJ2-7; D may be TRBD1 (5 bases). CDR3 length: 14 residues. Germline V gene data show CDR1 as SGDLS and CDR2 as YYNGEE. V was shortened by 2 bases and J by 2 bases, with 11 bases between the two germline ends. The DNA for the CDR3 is TGTGCCAGCAGCGTCCAGGGTGTCCCCTACGAGCAGTACTTC. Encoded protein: CASSVQGVPYEQYF.

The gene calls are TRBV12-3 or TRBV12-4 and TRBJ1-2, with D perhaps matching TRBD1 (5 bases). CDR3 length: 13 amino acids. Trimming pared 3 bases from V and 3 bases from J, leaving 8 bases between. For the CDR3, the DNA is TGTGCCAGCAGTTTTGACAGTGACTATGGCTACACCTTC. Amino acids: CASSFDSDYGYTF.

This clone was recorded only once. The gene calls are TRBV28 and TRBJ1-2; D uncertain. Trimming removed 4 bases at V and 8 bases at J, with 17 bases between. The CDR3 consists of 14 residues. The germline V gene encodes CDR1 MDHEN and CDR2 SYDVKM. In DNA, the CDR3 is TGTGCCAGCAGTTCTCCCTCATATAATGGCGGCTACACCTTC. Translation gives CASSSPSYNGGYTF.

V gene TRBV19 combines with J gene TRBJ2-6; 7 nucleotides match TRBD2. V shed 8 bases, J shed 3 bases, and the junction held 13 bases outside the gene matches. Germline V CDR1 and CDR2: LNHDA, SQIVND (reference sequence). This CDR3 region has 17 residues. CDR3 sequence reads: CASRGGDEYYGANVLTF. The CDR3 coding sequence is TGTGCCAGTCGGGGAGGGGACGAATATTATGGGGCCAACGTCCTGACTTTC.

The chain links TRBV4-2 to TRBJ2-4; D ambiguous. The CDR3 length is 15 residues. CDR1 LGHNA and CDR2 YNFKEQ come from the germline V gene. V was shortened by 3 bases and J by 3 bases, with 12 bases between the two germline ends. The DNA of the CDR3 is TGTGCCAGCAGCCACATTGGCGGAAACAAAAACATTCAGTACTTC. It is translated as CASSHIGGNKNIQYF.

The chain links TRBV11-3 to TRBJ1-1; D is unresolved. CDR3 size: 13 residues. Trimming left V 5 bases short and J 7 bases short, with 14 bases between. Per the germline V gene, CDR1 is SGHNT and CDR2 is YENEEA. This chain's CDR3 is CASSPGGGNEAFF. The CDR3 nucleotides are TGTGCCAGCAGCCCTGGAGGAGGCAATGAAGCTTTCTTT.

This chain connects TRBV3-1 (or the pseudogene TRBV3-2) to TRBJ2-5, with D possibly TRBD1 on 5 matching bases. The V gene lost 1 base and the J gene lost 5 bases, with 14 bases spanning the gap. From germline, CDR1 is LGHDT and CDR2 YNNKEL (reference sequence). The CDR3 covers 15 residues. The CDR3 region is CASSQGGAFGETQYF. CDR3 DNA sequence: TGTGCCAGCAGCCAAGGGGGCGCCTTCGGGGAGACCCAGTACTTC.

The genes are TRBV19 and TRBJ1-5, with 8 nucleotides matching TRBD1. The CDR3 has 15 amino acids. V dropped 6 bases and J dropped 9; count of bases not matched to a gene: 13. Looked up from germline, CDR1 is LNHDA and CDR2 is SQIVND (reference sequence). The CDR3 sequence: CASRSEQGVFSPQHF. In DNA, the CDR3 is TGTGCCAGTAGGTCTGAACAGGGGGTTTTCTCGCCCCAGCATTTT.

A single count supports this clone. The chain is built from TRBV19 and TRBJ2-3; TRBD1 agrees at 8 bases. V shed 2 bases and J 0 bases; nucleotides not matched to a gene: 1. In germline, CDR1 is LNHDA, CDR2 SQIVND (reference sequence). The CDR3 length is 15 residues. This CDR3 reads CASSIQGASTDTQYF. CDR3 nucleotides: TGTGCCAGTAGTATACAGGGGGCCAGCACAGATACGCAGTATTTT.

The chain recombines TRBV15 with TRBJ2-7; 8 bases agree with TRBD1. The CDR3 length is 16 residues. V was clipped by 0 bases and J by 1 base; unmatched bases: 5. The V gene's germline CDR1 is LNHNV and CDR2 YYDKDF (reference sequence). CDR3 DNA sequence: TGTGCCACCAGCAGAGATAGAGACAGGGGATCCTACGAGCAGTACTTC. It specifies CATSRDRDRGSYEQYF.

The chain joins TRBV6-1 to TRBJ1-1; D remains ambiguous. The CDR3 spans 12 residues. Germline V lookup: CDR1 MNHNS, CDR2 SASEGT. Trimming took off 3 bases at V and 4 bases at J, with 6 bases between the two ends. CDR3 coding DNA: TGTGCCAGCAGTGATGGCCTCACTGAAGCTTTCTTT. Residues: CASSDGLTEAFF.

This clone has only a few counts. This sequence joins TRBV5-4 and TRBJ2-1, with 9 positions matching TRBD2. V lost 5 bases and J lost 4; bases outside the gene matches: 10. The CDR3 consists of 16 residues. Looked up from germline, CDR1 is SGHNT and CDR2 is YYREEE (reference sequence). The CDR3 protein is CASRSGLAAMYNEQFF. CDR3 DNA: TGTGCCAGCAGATCGGGACTAGCAGCAATGTACAATGAGCAGTTCTTC.

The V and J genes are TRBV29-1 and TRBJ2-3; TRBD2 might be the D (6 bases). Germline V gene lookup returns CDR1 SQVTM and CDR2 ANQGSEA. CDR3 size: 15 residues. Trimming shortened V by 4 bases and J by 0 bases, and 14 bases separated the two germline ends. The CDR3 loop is CSVVRGISSTDTQYF. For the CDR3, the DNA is TGCAGCGTTGTGCGGGGTATTTCTAGCACAGATACGCAGTATTTT.

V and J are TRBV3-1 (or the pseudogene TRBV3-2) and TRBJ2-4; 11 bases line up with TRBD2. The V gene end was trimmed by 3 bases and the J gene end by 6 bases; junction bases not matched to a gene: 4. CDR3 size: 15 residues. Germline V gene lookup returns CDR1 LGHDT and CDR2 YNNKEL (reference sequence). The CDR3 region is CASSHPGLAANIQYF. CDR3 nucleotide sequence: TGTGCCAGCAGCCATCCGGGACTAGCGGCAAACATTCAGTACTTC.

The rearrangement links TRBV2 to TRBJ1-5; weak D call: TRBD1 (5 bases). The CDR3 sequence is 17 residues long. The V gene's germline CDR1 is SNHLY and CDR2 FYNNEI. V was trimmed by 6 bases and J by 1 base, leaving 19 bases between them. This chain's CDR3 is CASSPPRGVGSNQPQHF. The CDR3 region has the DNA TGTGCCAGCAGCCCACCTCGGGGGGTTGGAAGCAATCAGCCCCAGCATTTT. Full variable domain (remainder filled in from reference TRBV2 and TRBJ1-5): EPEVTQTPSHQVTQMGQEVILRCVPISNHLYFYWYRQILGQKVEFLVSFYNNEISEKSEIFDDQFSVERPDGSNFTLKIRSTKLEDSAMYFCASSPPRGVGSNQPQHFGDGTRLSIL.

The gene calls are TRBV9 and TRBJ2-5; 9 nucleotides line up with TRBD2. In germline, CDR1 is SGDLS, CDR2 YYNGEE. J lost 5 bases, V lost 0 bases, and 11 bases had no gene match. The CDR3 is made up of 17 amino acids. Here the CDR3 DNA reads TGTGCCAGCAGCGTAGGTAGCGGGCTAGCGGGAAGTGAGACCCAGTACTTC. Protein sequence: CASSVGSGLAGSETQYF.

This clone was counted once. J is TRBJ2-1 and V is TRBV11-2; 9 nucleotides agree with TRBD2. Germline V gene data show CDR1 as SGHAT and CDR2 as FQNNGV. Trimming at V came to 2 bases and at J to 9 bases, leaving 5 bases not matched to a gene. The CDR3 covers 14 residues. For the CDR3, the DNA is TGTGCCAGCAGCTTACTTGGGACTAGCAGTGAGCAGTTCTTC. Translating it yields CASSLLGTSSEQFF. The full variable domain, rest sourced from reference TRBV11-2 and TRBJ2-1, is EAGVAQSPRYKIIEKRQSVAFWCNPISGHATLYWYQQILGQGPKLLIQFQNNGVVDDSQLPKDRFSAERLKGVDSTLKIQPAKLEDSAVYLCASSLLGTSSEQFFGPGTRLTVL.

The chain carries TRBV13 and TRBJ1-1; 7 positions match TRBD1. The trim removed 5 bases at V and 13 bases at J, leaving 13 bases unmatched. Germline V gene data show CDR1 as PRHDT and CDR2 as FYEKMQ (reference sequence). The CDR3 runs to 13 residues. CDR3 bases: TGTGCCAGCAGCCTCCTGCCTGACAGGGTAGGTTTCTTT. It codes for CASSLLPDRVGFF.

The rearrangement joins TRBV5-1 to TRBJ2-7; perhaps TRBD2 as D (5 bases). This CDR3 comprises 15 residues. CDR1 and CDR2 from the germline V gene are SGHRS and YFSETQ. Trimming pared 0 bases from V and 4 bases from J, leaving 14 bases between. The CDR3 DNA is TGCGCCAGCAGCTTGGACGGCGGGTGGGGATACGAGCAGTACTTC. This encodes CASSLDGGWGYEQYF.

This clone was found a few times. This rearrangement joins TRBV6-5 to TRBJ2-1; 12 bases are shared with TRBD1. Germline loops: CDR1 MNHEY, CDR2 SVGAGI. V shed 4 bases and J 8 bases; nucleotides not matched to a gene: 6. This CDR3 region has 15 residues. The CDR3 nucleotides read TGTGCCAGCAGTTCCGGGACAGGGGGCGCGGATGAGCAGTTCTTC. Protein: CASSSGTGGADEQFF.

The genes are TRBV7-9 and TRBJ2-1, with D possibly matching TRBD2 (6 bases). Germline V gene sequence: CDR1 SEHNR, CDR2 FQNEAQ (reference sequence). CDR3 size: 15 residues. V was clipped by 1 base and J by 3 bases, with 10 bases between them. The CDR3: CASSLGRRVYNEQFF. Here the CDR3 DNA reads TGTGCCAGCAGCTTAGGTAGGAGGGTCTACAATGAGCAGTTCTTC.

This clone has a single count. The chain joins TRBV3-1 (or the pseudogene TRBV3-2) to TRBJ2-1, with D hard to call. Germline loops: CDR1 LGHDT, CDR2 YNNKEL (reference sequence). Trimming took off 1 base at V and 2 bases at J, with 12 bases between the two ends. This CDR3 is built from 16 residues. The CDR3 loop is CASSQAPSLTYNEQFF. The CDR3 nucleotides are TGTGCCAGCAGCCAAGCCCCTTCCCTAACCTACAATGAGCAGTTCTTC.

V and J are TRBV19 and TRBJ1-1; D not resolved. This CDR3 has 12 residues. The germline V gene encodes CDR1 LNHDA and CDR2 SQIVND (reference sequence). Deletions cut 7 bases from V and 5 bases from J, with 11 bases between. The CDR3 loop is CASKDARTEAFF. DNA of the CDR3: TGTGCCAGTAAAGATGCGCGTACTGAAGCTTTCTTT.

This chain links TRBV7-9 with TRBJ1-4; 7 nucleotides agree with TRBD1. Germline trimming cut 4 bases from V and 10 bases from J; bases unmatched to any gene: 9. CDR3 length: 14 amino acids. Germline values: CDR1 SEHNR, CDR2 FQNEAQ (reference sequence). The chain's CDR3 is CASSWDSIIGKLFF. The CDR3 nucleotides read TGTGCCAGCAGCTGGGACAGTATAATCGGAAAACTGTTTTTT.

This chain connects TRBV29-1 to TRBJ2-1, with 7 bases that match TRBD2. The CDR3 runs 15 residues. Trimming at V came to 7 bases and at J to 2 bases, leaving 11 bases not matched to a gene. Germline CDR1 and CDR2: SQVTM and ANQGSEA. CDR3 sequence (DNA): TGCAGCGAATCCGGGACTACAGCCACCTACAATGAGCAGTTCTTC. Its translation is CSESGTTATYNEQFF.

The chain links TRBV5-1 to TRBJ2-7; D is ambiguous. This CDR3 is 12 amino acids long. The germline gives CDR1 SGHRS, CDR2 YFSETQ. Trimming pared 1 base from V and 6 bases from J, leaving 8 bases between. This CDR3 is CASSLTRSEQYF. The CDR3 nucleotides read TGCGCCAGCAGCTTGACGCGCTCCGAGCAGTACTTC.

CDR3 bases: TGTGCCAGCAGTTTAGCGGGAGGGACCGGGGAGCTGTTTTTT. The encoded protein is CASSLAGGTGELFF. This chain uses TRBV27 with TRBJ2-2; 9 bases match TRBD2. The ends lost 2 bases at V and 5 bases at J; junction bases unmatched: 0. This CDR3 has 14 amino acids. Germline CDR1 MNHEY, CDR2 SMNVEV (reference sequence).

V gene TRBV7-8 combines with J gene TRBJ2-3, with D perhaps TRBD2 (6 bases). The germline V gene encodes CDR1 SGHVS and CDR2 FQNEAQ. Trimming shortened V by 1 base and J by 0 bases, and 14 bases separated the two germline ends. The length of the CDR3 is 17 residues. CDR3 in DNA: TGTGCCAGCAGCTTAGGGATAGCGGCGATTAGCACAGATACGCAGTATTTT. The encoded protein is CASSLGIAAISTDTQYF.